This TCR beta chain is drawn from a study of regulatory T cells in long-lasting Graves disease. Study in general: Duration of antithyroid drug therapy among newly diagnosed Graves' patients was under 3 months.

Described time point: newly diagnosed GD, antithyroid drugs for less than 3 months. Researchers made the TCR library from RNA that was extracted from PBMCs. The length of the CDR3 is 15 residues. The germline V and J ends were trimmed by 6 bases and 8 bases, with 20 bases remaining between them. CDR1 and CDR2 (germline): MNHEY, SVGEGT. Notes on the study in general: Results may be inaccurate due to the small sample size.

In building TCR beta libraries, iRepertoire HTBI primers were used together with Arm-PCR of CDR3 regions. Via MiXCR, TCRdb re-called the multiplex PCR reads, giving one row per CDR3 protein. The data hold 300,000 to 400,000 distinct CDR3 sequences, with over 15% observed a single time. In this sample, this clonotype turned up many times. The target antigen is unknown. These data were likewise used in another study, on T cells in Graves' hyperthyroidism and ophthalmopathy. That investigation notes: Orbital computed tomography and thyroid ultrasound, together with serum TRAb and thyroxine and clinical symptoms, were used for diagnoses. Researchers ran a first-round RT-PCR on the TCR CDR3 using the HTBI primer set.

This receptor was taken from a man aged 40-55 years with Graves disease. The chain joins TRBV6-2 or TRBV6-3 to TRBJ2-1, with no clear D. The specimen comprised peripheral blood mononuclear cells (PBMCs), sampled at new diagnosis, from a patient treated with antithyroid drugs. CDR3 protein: CASSPRSTTGYEQFF. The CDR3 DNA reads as TGTGCCAGCAGCCCGAGGTCCACCACCGGGTATGAGCAGTTCTTC.